Each of the 21 T cell receptor beta chains below was sequenced from the same sample in a study of blood T cell repertoires in COVID-19. Repertoires were generated with immunoSEQ multiplex PCR, while TCRdb's copy carries only in-frame clones and drops some. Here the sample spans fewer than 250,000 clones, approximately 82% being singletons. Material: peripheral blood. The receptors were gathered from a woman aged 40 to 55 with acute or convalescent COVID-19.

This chain joins TRBV9 and TRBJ2-3; TRBD1 matches at 7 bases. The CDR3 totals 15 residues. Germline CDR1 is SGDLS and CDR2 is YYNGEE. The ends lost 2 bases at V and 2 bases at J; junction bases unmatched: 5. CDR3 sequence: CASSVRQGATDTQYF. The CDR3, as DNA: TGTGCCAGCAGCGTGAGACAGGGCGCCACAGATACGCAGTATTTT.

The chain uses TRBV13 and TRBJ2-1, with TRBD2 matching 11 bases. The CDR3 is 15 residues long. V lost 4 bases to trimming and J lost 9 bases; unmatched junction nucleotides: 8. Germline CDR1 is PRHDT and CDR2 is FYEKMQ (reference sequence). The CDR3 region has the DNA TGTGCCAGCAGCTCACTAGCGGGAGACTCCAGTGAGCAGTTCTTC. Translated, it gives CASSSLAGDSSEQFF.

This clone was observed a few times. The chain employs TRBV19 and TRBJ1-2; 9 nucleotides align to TRBD1. With V trimmed by 5 bases and J by 6 bases, 7 bases remained unmatched. The CDR3 is 14 residues long. CDR1 and CDR2 (germline): LNHDA, SQIVND (reference sequence). The CDR3 region has the DNA TGTGCCAGTAGTTACCGGGACAGGGTGAATGGCTACACCTTC. It specifies CASSYRDRVNGYTF.

The chain links TRBV15 to TRBJ2-1; TRBD2 matches at 14 bases. Trimming cost V 4 bases and J 8 bases; bases outside gene matches: 4. The CDR3 covers 15 residues. Germline CDR1 LNHNV, CDR2 YYDKDF (reference sequence). The CDR3 sequence is CATSNRTSGRYEQFF. The CDR3 coding sequence is TGTGCCACCAGCAATAGGACTAGCGGGAGGTATGAGCAGTTCTTC. Combining the CDR3 with reference TRBV15 and TRBJ2-1 gives the whole variable domain DAMVIQNPRYQVTQFGKPVTLSCSQTLNHNVMYWYQQKSSQAPKLLFHYYDKDFNNEADTPDNFQSRRPNTSFCFLDIRSPGLGDTAMYLCATSNRTSGRYEQFFGPGTRLTVL.

The genes are TRBV6-2 or TRBV6-3 and TRBJ2-1; 11 bases match TRBD2. V shed 4 bases, J shed 6 bases, and the junction held 11 bases outside the gene matches. Germline CDR1 and CDR2: MNHEY and SVGEGT. CDR3 length: 17 residues. Here the CDR3 reads CASSFEASGRSGNEQFF. Written as DNA, the CDR3 is TGTGCCAGCAGTTTTGAGGCTAGCGGGAGGAGTGGCAATGAGCAGTTCTTC.

The gene calls are TRBV9 and TRBJ1-2; TRBD1 matches 7 bases. CDR1 SGDLS and CDR2 YYNGEE come from the germline V gene. This CDR3 region has 15 residues. V was clipped by 3 bases and J by 8 bases; unmatched bases: 13. For the CDR3, the DNA is TGTGCCAGCAGCGATGGACTGGGACAGAATAGGGGCTACACCTTC. Its protein is CASSDGLGQNRGYTF.

The chain joins TRBV4-1 to TRBJ2-7, with D possibly TRBD1 on 6 matching bases. CDR3 size: 14 residues. Germline V lookup: CDR1 MGHRA, CDR2 YSYEKL. Between the trimmed V and J ends, which lost 3 bases and 1 base, there was a span of 10 bases. The CDR3 coding sequence is TGCGCCAGCAGCCATCTCGGGACATCCTACGAGCAGTACTTC. Its translation is CASSHLGTSYEQYF.

The chain couples TRBV2 to TRBJ2-7, with D perhaps TRBD2 (6 bases). Trimming took off 7 bases at V and 2 bases at J, with 18 bases between the two ends. The CDR3 loop spans 15 amino acids. Germline V CDR1 and CDR2: SNHLY, FYNNEI. CDR3 amino acids: CASTPPNSGTYEQYF. CDR3 DNA sequence: TGTGCCAGCACCCCCCCCAATAGCGGAACCTACGAGCAGTACTTC.

The rearrangement links TRBV2 to TRBJ2-1, with TRBD1 matching 7 bases. This CDR3 is 15 amino acids long. Trimming took 2 bases from V and 4 from J; bases not matched to a gene: 5. Germline-derived CDR1 and CDR2 are SNHLY and FYNNEI. The CDR3 DNA is TGTGCCAGCAGTGAACAGGGACAGTCGTACAATGAGCAGTTCTTC. This sequence encodes CASSEQGQSYNEQFF.

This chain connects TRBV24-1 to TRBJ2-1, with D maybe TRBD2 (5 bases). Deletions cut 9 bases from V and 5 bases from J, with 10 bases between. The CDR3 has 12 amino acids. Germline V gene sequence: CDR1 KGHDR, CDR2 SFDVKD. This CDR3 reads CATAAGNNEQFF. The DNA of the CDR3 is TGTGCCACCGCGGCGGGCAACAATGAGCAGTTCTTC.

This chain joins TRBV27 and TRBJ2-3; D is perhaps TRBD2 (5 bases). Germline V gives CDR1 MNHEY, CDR2 SMNVEV (reference sequence). CDR3 size: 14 residues. Trimming pared 6 bases from V and 10 bases from J, leaving 20 bases between. The CDR3 loop reads CASSPSAVSRAQYF. The DNA for the CDR3 is TGTGCCAGCAGCCCCTCGGCAGTATCGAGGGCGCAGTATTTT.

The chain is built from TRBV15 and TRBJ2-1, with 7 positions matching TRBD2. V shed 5 bases, J shed 10 bases, and the junction held 17 bases outside the gene matches. Germline V lookup: CDR1 LNHNV, CDR2 YYDKDF (reference sequence). CDR3 length equals 16 residues. CDR3: CATSGGGFGQFGEQFF. The CDR3 DNA follows: TGTGCCACCAGCGGCGGGGGTTTCGGGCAATTCGGGGAGCAGTTCTTC.

V gene TRBV15 combines with J gene TRBJ2-2; no clear D. The germline V and J ends were trimmed by 0 bases and 6 bases, with 5 bases remaining between them. Germline loops: CDR1 LNHNV, CDR2 YYDKDF (reference sequence). The CDR3 has 13 residues. In DNA form, the CDR3 reads TGTGCCACCAGCAGAGAGCAGGCCGGGGAGCTGTTTTTT. This encodes CATSREQAGELFF.

The chain combines TRBV2 with TRBJ2-1, with TRBD2 identical over 7 bases. V trimming: 2 bases; J trimming: 5 bases; junction bases outside the gene matches: 3. Germline-derived CDR1 and CDR2 are SNHLY and FYNNEI. This CDR3 comprises 14 residues. The CDR3 reads CASSEWRENNEQFF. Written as DNA, the CDR3 is TGTGCCAGCAGTGAATGGCGGGAGAACAATGAGCAGTTCTTC.

The chain employs TRBV5-6 and TRBJ1-6; maybe TRBD1 (6 bases). V dropped 6 bases and J dropped 3 bases, with 16 bases sitting between them. The CDR3 totals 16 residues. The V gene's germline CDR1 is SGHDT and CDR2 YYEEEE. The CDR3, as DNA: TGTGCCAGCACCGCCATGGGGGCGAACTATAATTCACCCCTCCACTTT. Amino acid sequence: CASTAMGANYNSPLHF.

The chain joins TRBV7-2 to TRBJ2-1; D ambiguous. The length of the CDR3 is 15 residues. The ends were cut back, 5 bases at V and 7 bases at J, with 18 bases in the middle. Per the germline V gene, CDR1 is SGHTA and CDR2 is FQGNSA. The CDR3 region is CASSLDWATLNEQFF. The CDR3 region has the DNA TGTGCCAGCAGCCTCGATTGGGCTACCTTGAATGAGCAGTTCTTC.

This sequence joins TRBV9 and TRBJ1-2, with D possibly matching TRBD1 (5 bases). The V end lost 0 bases, the J end lost 3 bases, and 12 bases lay between the germline ends. The CDR3 is made up of 15 amino acids. The germline gives CDR1 SGDLS, CDR2 YYNGEE. DNA for the CDR3: TGTGCCAGCAGCGTAGGATGGGGCGAGTACTATGGCTACACCTTC. This codes for CASSVGWGEYYGYTF. The full variable domain, its missing parts supplied by reference TRBV9 and TRBJ1-2, is DSGVTQTPKHLITATGQRVTLRCSPRSGDLSVYWYQQSLDQGLQFLIQYYNGEERAKGNILERFSAQQFPDLHSELNLSSLELGDSALYFCASSVGWGEYYGYTFGSGTRLTVV.

The V call is TRBV12-5, the J call TRBJ2-5; D might be TRBD2 (6 bases). Germline-derived CDR1 and CDR2 are LGHNT and FRNRAP. This CDR3 region has 16 residues. The V end was cut by 5 bases, the J end by 6 bases, with 22 bases between. CDR3 sequence: CASGPDRGGMRKTQYF. The CDR3 bases are TGTGCTAGTGGTCCCGATCGGGGAGGAATGAGAAAGACCCAGTACTTC.

The V and J genes are TRBV7-9 and TRBJ2-1, with a weak D call TRBD2 (6 bases). Germline lookup yields CDR1 SEHNR and CDR2 FQNEAQ (reference sequence). This CDR3 has 16 amino acids. Trimming took off 1 base at V and 5 bases at J, with 15 bases between the two ends. CDR3 coding DNA: TGTGCCAGCAGCTTAGAGGGACCGGCGGGAAACAATGAGCAGTTCTTC. Translating it yields CASSLEGPAGNNEQFF.

The J gene is TRBJ2-7, the V gene TRBV7-7; 8 nucleotides agree with TRBD2. Trimming at V came to 1 base and at J to 0 bases, leaving 2 bases not matched to a gene. The CDR3 has 15 amino acids. Germline V lookup: CDR1 SSHAT, CDR2 FNYEAQ (reference sequence). The CDR3 sequence: CASSLGSGDSYEQYF. The DNA of the CDR3 is TGTGCCAGCAGCTTAGGTAGCGGGGACTCCTACGAGCAGTACTTC.

The V gene is TRBV27, the J gene TRBJ1-6; TRBD1 matches 7 bases. The ends lost 3 bases at V and 3 bases at J; junction bases unmatched: 8. The CDR3 has 17 residues. CDR1 and CDR2 (germline): MNHEY, SMNVEV (reference sequence). CDR3: CASSFKTGQYYNSPLHF. DNA for the CDR3: TGTGCCAGCAGTTTCAAGACAGGGCAATACTATAATTCACCCCTCCACTTT.